The 14 T cell receptor beta chains below come from one sample, sequenced in a study of CD8+ T cells in alopecia areata. In each case, RNA was isolated and then reverse transcribed into cDNA as the sequencing template. Only in-frame clones appear in the TCRdb table, and some are missing; sequencing was by immunoSEQ multiplex PCR. The table shows tens of thousands of clones, with roughly 62% occurring only once. CD4+ cells of four to six patients were subjected to sorting into CD25+CD127- cells. The sequenced material came from CD4+ Tregs sorted from blood. The receptor source for this set is a human donor with alopecia areata.

The chain carries TRBV28 and TRBJ2-5; TRBD1 or TRBD2 may be the D gene (6 bases each). This CDR3 is 15 amino acids long. V gave up 7 bases and J gave up 2 bases, with 17 bases separating them. The germline V gene has CDR1 MDHEN and CDR2 SYDVKM. As DNA, the CDR3 is TGTGCCAGCAAGTTGCAGGGGAGGAGGCAAGAGACCCAGTACTTC. Translated, it gives CASKLQGRRQETQYF.

This clone came up a few times. The gene calls are TRBV28 and TRBJ1-2; D unclear. CDR1 and CDR2 from the germline V gene are MDHEN and SYDVKM. The germline V and J ends were trimmed by 7 bases and 0 bases, with 12 bases remaining between them. The CDR3 sequence is 14 residues long. CDR3 DNA sequence: TGTGCCAGCATCCCAGGAACAGCTAACTATGGCTACACCTTC. It translates to CASIPGTANYGYTF.

This clone showed up just once. A junction boundary mismatches the germline segment, possibly from a read error. Other DNA sequences in the same sample also yield this CDR3. The chain is built from TRBV18 and TRBJ2-5; tentatively, D is TRBD1 (5 bases). From germline, CDR1 is KGHSH and CDR2 LQKENI. The CDR3 consists of 15 residues. This CDR3 reads CASSPPSGQSETQYF. The CDR3 region has the DNA TGCGCCAGCTCACCACCCTCAGGGCAATCGGAGACCCAGTACTTC.

The chain couples TRBV2 to TRBJ1-4, with 7 bases lining up with TRBD1. CDR1 is SNHLY, CDR2 FYNNEI, per germline. Trimming cost V 5 bases and J 4 bases; bases outside gene matches: 4. CDR3 length: 14 residues. This CDR3 is CASSPGQHNEKLFF. For the CDR3, the DNA is TGTGCCAGCAGTCCGGGACAGCATAATGAAAAACTGTTTTTT.

CDR3 residues: CASSLGSATNEKLFF. DNA for the CDR3: TGCGCCAGCAGCTTGGGATCTGCAACTAATGAAAAACTGTTTTTT. The chain has TRBV5-1 and TRBJ1-4; no reliable D call. Trimming took off 0 bases at V and 0 bases at J, with 6 bases between the two ends. This CDR3 region has 15 residues. Germline V gives CDR1 SGHRS, CDR2 YFSETQ.

In this sample, this clone turned up once. The chain links TRBV7-9 to TRBJ2-1; D possibly corresponds to TRBD1 (5 bases). The germline CDR1 and CDR2 sequences are SEHNR and FQNEAQ (reference sequence). Trimming removed 5 bases from V and 8 bases from J, with 22 bases in between. This CDR3 has 16 residues. This CDR3 reads CASSKTPGLLGDEQFF. The CDR3 coding sequence is TGTGCCAGCAGCAAGACGCCGGGCCTCTTAGGGGATGAGCAGTTCTTC.

This chain joins TRBV29-1 and TRBJ2-3; no clear D gene. The germline V gene encodes CDR1 SQVTM and CDR2 ANQGSEA. The ends were cut back, 0 bases at V and 3 bases at J, with 13 bases in the middle. The CDR3 consists of 15 residues. The CDR3 bases are TGCAGCGTTGAAGATGTGGGTGTGTTGACAGATACGCAGTATTTT. Translating it yields CSVEDVGVLTDTQYF.

V usage is TRBV9 and J usage is TRBJ2-3, with D perhaps matching TRBD2 (6 bases). The V gene lost 3 bases and the J gene lost 5 bases, with 13 bases spanning the gap. The germline CDR1 and CDR2 sequences are SGDLS and YYNGEE. CDR3 size: 14 residues. The CDR3 sequence is CASSDPFSGDTQYF. In DNA, the CDR3 is TGTGCCAGCAGCGACCCCTTTAGCGGAGATACGCAGTATTTT.

The chain links TRBV29-1 to TRBJ2-2, with a tentative D call TRBD1 (5 bases). The germline V gene has CDR1 SQVTM and CDR2 ANQGSEA. With 4 bases removed from V and 4 bases from J, the gap between germline ends came to 10 bases. This CDR3 has 13 amino acids. CDR3 protein: CSVGQGRTGELFF. In DNA form, the CDR3 reads TGCAGCGTTGGGCAGGGTCGCACCGGGGAGCTGTTTTTT.

V and J are TRBV18 and TRBJ1-2, with D unclear. Per germline, CDR1 KGHSH and CDR2 LQKENI. This CDR3 has 14 residues. The V end lost 6 bases, the J end lost 1 base, and 12 bases lay between the germline ends. The CDR3, as DNA: TGTGCCAGCTCTCTTAGCCCCGGTAACTATGGCTACACCTTC. Amino acids: CASSLSPGNYGYTF.

This clone was observed a few times. This chain connects TRBV7-2 to TRBJ2-1; TRBD2 matches 7 bases. The length of the CDR3 is 13 residues. The germline V gene encodes CDR1 SGHTA and CDR2 FQGNSA. V trimming: 7 bases; J trimming: 10 bases; junction bases outside the gene matches: 10. The DNA of the CDR3 is TGTGCCAGCAACGGGAGGATGGGGGACGAGCAGTTCTTC. It translates to CASNGRMGDEQFF.

The chain recombines TRBV7-2 with TRBJ2-7; possibly TRBD1 or TRBD2 for D (5 bases each). Trimming pared 1 base from V and 2 bases from J, leaving 9 bases between. Germline V lookup: CDR1 SGHTA, CDR2 FQGNSA. This CDR3 region has 14 residues. CDR3 in amino acids: CASSLVKGPYEQYF. The CDR3, as DNA: TGTGCCAGCAGCTTAGTCAAGGGACCCTACGAGCAGTACTTC. Filled out from reference TRBV7-2 and TRBJ2-7, the complete variable domain reads GAGVSQSPSNKVTEKGKDVELRCDPISGHTALYWYRQSLGQGLEFLIYFQGNSAPDKSGLPSDRFSAERTGGSVSTLTIQRTQQEDSAVYLCASSLVKGPYEQYFGPGTRLTVT.

The chain recombines TRBV2 with TRBJ2-3, with 9 bases identical to TRBD2. This CDR3 region has 16 residues. V was pared by 4 bases and J by 2 bases, with 7 bases of the junction left unmatched. The germline V gene encodes CDR1 SNHLY and CDR2 FYNNEI. The CDR3 protein is CASSAGVAGDTDTQYF. CDR3 nucleotide sequence: TGTGCCAGCAGTGCTGGGGTAGCGGGGGACACAGATACGCAGTATTTT.

This clone was picked up a small number of times. The rearrangement links TRBV7-9 to TRBJ1-2; the match to TRBD1 covers 9 bases. V was clipped by 3 bases and J by 4 bases; unmatched bases: 3. CDR1 and CDR2 (germline): SEHNR, FQNEAQ (reference sequence). The CDR3 has 14 amino acids. CDR3 bases: TGTGCCAGCAGCTTCACAGGGGGCCCCTATGGCTACACCTTC. Translated: CASSFTGGPYGYTF.